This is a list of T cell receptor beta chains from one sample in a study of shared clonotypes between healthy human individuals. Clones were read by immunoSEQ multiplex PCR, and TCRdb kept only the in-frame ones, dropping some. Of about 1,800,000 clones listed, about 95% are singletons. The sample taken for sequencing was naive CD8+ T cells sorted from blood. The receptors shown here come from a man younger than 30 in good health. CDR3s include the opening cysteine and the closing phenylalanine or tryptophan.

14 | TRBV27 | CASSLTPGSYEQYF
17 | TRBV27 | CASSPRTSGASTDTQYF
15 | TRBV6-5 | CASSYGGTGDSPLHF
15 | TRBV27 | CASRFAGTLYNEQFF
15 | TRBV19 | CASSILGATNSPLHF
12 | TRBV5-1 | CASSPSGDTQYF
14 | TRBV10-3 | CAISEPGLAPEQYF
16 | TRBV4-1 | CASSQDRGGGYNEQFF
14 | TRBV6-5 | CASSPSAPGYGYTF
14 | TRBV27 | CASSPNSMNTEAFF
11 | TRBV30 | CAWTRRTEAFF
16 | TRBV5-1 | CATPFVQDDSNQPQHF
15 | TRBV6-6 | CASSYSGTSAYEQFF
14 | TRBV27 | CASSSPGGADTQYF
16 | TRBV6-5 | CASSSASGNPLYEQYF
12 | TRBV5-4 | CASSLGNYGYTF
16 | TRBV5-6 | CASSLFGVANTGELFF
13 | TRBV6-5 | CASSFGFGTEAFF
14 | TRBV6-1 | CASVTGTENSPLHF
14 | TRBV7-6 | CASSYGLAGGEQYF
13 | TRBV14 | CASSQVWVNEQFF
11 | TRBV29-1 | CSVWGSTEAFF
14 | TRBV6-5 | CASSYRGQIYEQYF
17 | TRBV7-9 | CASSLGVGTGDQETQYF
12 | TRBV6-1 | CASSDVAGTYTF
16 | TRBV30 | CAWRGGTSGTYNEQFF
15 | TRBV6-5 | CASSYSGTSGVEQYF
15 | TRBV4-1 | CASSQDGRSFDEQYF
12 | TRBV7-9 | CASSLENYEQYF
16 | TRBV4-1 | CASSPERGTTNEKLFF
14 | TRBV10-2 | CASNEVSGANVLTF
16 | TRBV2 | CASSVLDRALGDIQYF
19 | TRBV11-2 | CASSQSWDRLSSYNSPLHF
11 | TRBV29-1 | CSVAENYEQYF
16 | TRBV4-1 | CASSQDPGIGFREQYF
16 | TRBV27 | CASSVKSGRRNEKLFF
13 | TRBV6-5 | CASRVQGGYGYTF
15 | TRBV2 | CASSGRLAAGNEQFF
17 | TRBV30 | CAWSVSFEQGTSYEQYF
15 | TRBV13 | CASSPDPGGSTEAFF